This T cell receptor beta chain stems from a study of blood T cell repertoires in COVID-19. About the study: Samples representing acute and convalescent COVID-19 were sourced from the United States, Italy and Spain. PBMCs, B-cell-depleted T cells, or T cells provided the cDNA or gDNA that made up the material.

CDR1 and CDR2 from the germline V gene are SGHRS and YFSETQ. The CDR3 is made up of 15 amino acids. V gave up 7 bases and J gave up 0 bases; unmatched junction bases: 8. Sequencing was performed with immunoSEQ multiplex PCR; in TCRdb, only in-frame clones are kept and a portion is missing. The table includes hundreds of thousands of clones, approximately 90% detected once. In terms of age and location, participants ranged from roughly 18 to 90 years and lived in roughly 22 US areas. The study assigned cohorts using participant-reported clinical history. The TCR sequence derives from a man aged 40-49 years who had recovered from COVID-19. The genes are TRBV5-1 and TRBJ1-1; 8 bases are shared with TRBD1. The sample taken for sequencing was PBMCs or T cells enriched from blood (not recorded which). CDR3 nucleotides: TGCGCCAGCGGTTGGACAGGGCAGGTGAACACTGAAGCTTTCTTT. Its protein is CASGWTGQVNTEAFF.